The clone carrying this T cell receptor beta chain turned up a few times. V was trimmed by 7 bases and J by 2 bases, leaving 18 bases between them. This CDR3 comprises 15 residues. Germline V CDR1 and CDR2: MNHNY, SVGAGI (reference sequence). This entry belongs to a study of cytomegalovirus exposure and HLA in healthy donors. Sequencing was performed with immunoSEQ multiplex PCR; in TCRdb, only in-frame clones are kept and a portion is missing. The sample lists roughly 200,000 clones; roughly 81% were seen once. The TCR was taken from a woman in her 30s in good health and CMV-seronegative. V is TRBV6-6 and J is TRBJ2-7; D might be TRBD2 (7 bases). The sequenced sample was PBMCs. CDR3: CASNSGGGGTYEQYF. The CDR3 DNA sequence: TGTGCCAGCAACTCCGGGGGAGGGGGTACCTACGAGCAGTACTTC.